This T cell receptor (beta chain) was sequenced in a study of neurological immune-mediated disorders (dated by TCRdb to the late 2010s). In the study overall: Using UMI-based sequencing, the study compared peripheral blood TCR-beta repertoires from patients with HTLV-I-associated myelopathy (HAM/TSP), patients with multiple sclerosis, and healthy controls. The cohort comprised about 68 subjects: roughly 15 HAM/TSP patients, 35 or so multiple sclerosis patients and approximately 20 healthy controls. The roughly 100 TCR-beta libraries included longitudinal samples, technical triplicates and paired sorted CD4+ and CD8+ T-cell subsets alongside PBMC samples.

This clonotype was counted at least ten times. This clone's antigen is unknown. Per-base qualities were not stored, and no clone one base away is much larger. What the authors observed across the whole study: No identical CDR3 amino acid sequences were found to be shared among expanded clones across subjects, suggesting that TCR-beta repertoires were private in all groups. TCR clonal expansion was highest in HAM/TSP patients and lowest in MS patients, with MS patients falling below even healthy controls.

CDR1 and CDR2, per the germline V gene (reference sequence), are DFQATT and SNEGSKA. Its CDR3 holds 15 amino acids, cysteine through phenylalanine. Only the CDR3 region is kept as DNA, spanning 45 bases read in frame from base 1. Deletion took 0 bases off V and 3 bases off J, with a span of 15 bases between the germline ends. cDNA was synthesized by template-switch 5'RACE using a primer carrying a 10-nucleotide random unique molecular identifier by which each TCR transcript was tagged. Every sequencing run covered 15-18 subjects and yielded more than 180 million TCR-beta sequences. The RNeasy kit was used to extract total RNA. The KAPA Real-time Library Amplification kit was used to amplify TCR-beta VDJ regions with primers targeting the TCR constant region and the 5'RACE anchor. A first PCR added sample indexes and Illumina adaptors, and a second PCR then raised library yield. After Ampure bead purification, the TCR product of roughly 650 bp was size-selected on a 2% E-gel SizeSelection system. Before pooling, library quality was assessed on a Bioanalyzer, concentration was determined with Qubit, and library quantification was performed with the Kapa Library Quantification kit. An Illumina HiSeq 2500 was used to sequence the libraries paired-end at 2 x 150 bp. To increase sequence diversity, about 23-30% phiX was spiked into each library pool. The original pipeline was this. Quality-filtered reads were processed with the UMI-based MiGEC pipeline, and over 90% of raw TCR sequences were removed by the MiGEC pipeline during error correction. IMGT germline references were used for alignment of VDJ genes, and clonotypes were defined by a unique CDR3 amino acid sequence together with V-J genes. VDJtools evaluated clonal expansion, Shannon diversity and CDR3 relatedness (CalcPairwiseDistances, ClusterSamples); CLCbio workbench built phylogenetic trees. Clones with at least 8 unique UMIs were defined as expanded, with this threshold being based on coefficient-of-variation modelling across technical triplicates. In TCRdb, the public reads were trimmed at Q25 with fastp and aligned with MiXCR, with productive beta chains retained. CDR3 protein sequences are deduplicated, and each keeps its most common genes and DNA. These V and J calls rely on TCRdb rather than the paper's analysis. The sample records some 18,000 distinct CDR3 sequences, approximately 7.9% of which are singletons. The ten biggest clones cover around 16% of the sample.

For the sorted-subset TCR libraries, the starting material was about 930,000 sorted CD4+ or CD8+ T cells. Peripheral blood was subjected to Ficoll-Hypaque density gradient centrifugation to isolate PBMCs, which were then cryopreserved in liquid nitrogen. The study also sequenced paired sorted CD4+ and CD8+ subsets from healthy controls, HAM/TSP patients and MS patients. This sequence was found in a woman aged 30 to 39 with HTLV-1-associated myelopathy (HAM/TSP). The rearrangement combines TRBV20-1 with TRBJ2-7; there is no confident call for the D gene. The material sequenced was CD8+ T cells from blood. The CDR3 protein is CSARDTFVQGYEQYF. The sequenced DNA is TGCAGTGCTAGAGATACCTTTGTGCAAGGCTACGAGCAGTACTTC.